The 32 T cell receptor beta chains listed next were all sequenced from one sample in a study of blood T cells in healthy people across ages. Primers used in a second PCR of about 6 to 11 cycles were a sample-barcoded 5' primer and a J-beta primer mix. TCRdb re-analysed the 5' RACE reads in MiXCR, keeping a single row per CDR3 protein. The sample includes 1.5 million to 2 million distinct CDR3 sequences, about 28% of them seen just once. Sample: blood. The receptors originated from a woman aged 25-40 years in good health.

About this clonotype itself: This sequence may be a read error, since a much larger clone differs from it by one base. This rearrangement joins TRBV29-1 to TRBJ2-5; D remains unclear. The CDR3 sequence is 13 residues long. Germline CDR1 is SQVTM and CDR2 is ANQGSEA. V lost 4 bases to trimming and J lost 11 bases, with 20 bases between them. CDR3 bases: TGCAGCGTTGCCGATAACAGCAACAATGAGCAGTACTTC. This codes for CSVADNSNNEQYF. Full variable domain (remainder filled in from reference TRBV29-1 and TRBJ2-5): SAVISQKPSRDICQRGTSLTIQCQVDSQVTMMFWYRQQPGQSLTLIATANQGSEATYESGFVIDKFPISRPNLTFSTLTVSNMSPEDSSIYLCSVADNSNNEQYFGPGTRLLVL.

This clonotype has ten or more counts. The gene calls are TRBV29-1 and TRBJ2-5, with 8 positions matching TRBD1. J gave up 7 bases and V 7 bases, and 8 bases lay outside the gene matches. CDR1 SQVTM and CDR2 ANQGSEA come from the germline V gene. The CDR3 is made up of 12 amino acids. The CDR3 sequence: CSATGEFGTQYF. DNA of the CDR3: TGCAGCGCGACAGGGGAATTTGGGACCCAGTACTTC.

In regard to this clonotype: This may be a read error, as it is one base from a much larger clone. The chain has TRBV9 and TRBJ2-7; TRBD2 matches 12 bases. The CDR3 runs 16 residues. The V gene end was trimmed by 4 bases and the J gene end by 5 bases; junction bases not matched to a gene: 10. Germline CDR1 and CDR2: SGDLS and YYNGEE. The CDR3 DNA reads as TGTGCCAGCAGCCCCCTAGCGGGAGGGCCAGGTGACGAGCAGTACTTC. This translates into CASSPLAGGPGDEQYF.

This clonotype came up a few times. The chain employs TRBV10-3 and TRBJ2-4; a possible D gene is TRBD2 (5 bases). The J call may be mistaken, given a closer DNA end match to TRBJ2-5. Germline V lookup: CDR1 ENHRY, CDR2 SYGVKD. There are 14 residues in the CDR3. The CDR3 here is CAISESSASETQYF. In nucleotides, the CDR3 is TGTGCCATCAGTGAGTCTAGCGCTAGCGAGACCCAGTACTTC.

The table lists this clonotype with many counts. The chain carries TRBV10-3 and TRBJ2-7, with 8 bases identical to TRBD2. This CDR3 comprises 14 residues. Germline V CDR1 and CDR2: ENHRY, SYGVKD. V shed 7 bases, J shed 0 bases, and the junction held 5 bases outside the gene matches. The CDR3 nucleotides are TGTGCCATCACAACAGGGACTAGCTCCTACGAGCAGTACTTC. Residues: CAITTGTSSYEQYF.

The chain recombines TRBV29-1 with TRBJ2-1; TRBD2 matches at 14 bases. The germline V gene encodes CDR1 SQVTM and CDR2 ANQGSEA. The CDR3 covers 13 residues. After removal of 7 bases from V and 6 bases from J, the junction contained 2 bases not matched to a gene. CDR3 coding DNA: TGCAGCGGGGGGACTAGCGGGAGCAATGAGCAGTTCTTC. It specifies CSGGTSGSNEQFF.

This clonotype showed up just a few times. The chain carries TRBV5-5 and TRBJ2-7; 8 bases line up with TRBD2. V was clipped by 6 bases and J by 0 bases; unmatched bases: 17. Germline V gene lookup returns CDR1 SGHKS and CDR2 YYEKEE (reference sequence). This CDR3 region has 18 residues. The CDR3 DNA reads TGTGCCAGCACCTTTCAATTGTGGGGAAGCGGGAGCTCCTACGAGCAGTACTTC. It yields the protein CASTFQLWGSGSSYEQYF.

This clonotype occurred a few times. Sequence at one end of the junction differs from germline and may be a read error. The chain employs TRBV5-6 and TRBJ1-5; weak D call: TRBD1 (5 bases). The CDR3 extends over 14 amino acids. Germline lookup yields CDR1 SGHDT and CDR2 YYEEEE. The CDR3 nucleotides are TGTGCCAACAGCTTCAGGGTAGGGGATCAGCCCCAGCATTTT. It codes for CANSFRVGDQPQHF.

Note on this clonotype: It may be a read error: a sequence one base away is much more abundant. The V gene is TRBV7-3, the J gene TRBJ2-1; the match to TRBD1 covers 7 bases. CDR1 is SGHTA, CDR2 FQGTGA, per germline. The CDR3 has 16 residues. Here the CDR3 DNA reads TGTTCCAGCAGCTTAAATACGGGACAGCTCCCCAATGAGCAGTTCTTC. It codes for CSSSLNTGQLPNEQFF.

A remark on this clonotype: Just one base apart from a much larger clone, this may be a read error. This chain connects TRBV7-2 to TRBJ2-5, with D maybe TRBD2 (5 bases). V was shortened by 0 bases and J by 5 bases, with 13 bases between the two germline ends. Germline loops: CDR1 SGHTA, CDR2 FQGNSA. This CDR3 comprises 15 residues. In DNA, the CDR3 is TGTGCCAGCAGCTTAGCAGGCGGGCAGAAGGAGACCCAGTACTTC. As protein: CASSLAGGQKETQYF.

V is TRBV20-1 and J is TRBJ1-2, with a possible D match to TRBD1 (5 bases). The CDR3 has 15 residues. Trimming left V 1 base short and J 2 bases short, with 14 bases between. The germline V gene has CDR1 DFQATT and CDR2 SNEGSKA (reference sequence). The CDR3 spells CSARVPTGPNYGYTF. In DNA form, the CDR3 reads TGCAGTGCTAGAGTACCGACGGGGCCCAACTATGGCTACACCTTC.

On this clonotype itself: Possible read error: a much larger clone is one base away. The chain uses TRBV20-1 and TRBJ1-1; perhaps TRBD1 as D (5 bases). Germline-derived CDR1 and CDR2 are DFQATT and SNEGSKA (reference sequence). CDR3 length equals 15 residues. The V gene lost 2 bases and the J gene lost 4 bases, with 17 bases spanning the gap. CDR3 loop: CSARNPGGISTEAFF. The CDR3 DNA is TGCAGTGCTAGAAACCCTGGGGGGATTAGCACTGAAGCTTTCTTT.

With regard to this clonotype: Compared with germline, one end of the junction differs, possibly owing to a read error. The chain couples TRBV9 to TRBJ2-1; 7 nucleotides line up with TRBD2. Looked up from germline, CDR1 is SGDLS and CDR2 is YYNGEE. This CDR3 has 17 amino acids. The CDR3 spells CSSSVGPRTSVNNEQFF. The CDR3 DNA reads TGTTCCAGCAGCGTAGGGCCGCGGACTAGTGTCAACAATGAGCAGTTCTTC.

The gene calls are TRBV4-1 and TRBJ1-6; D uncertain. The CDR3 extends over 16 amino acids. Germline V CDR1 and CDR2: MGHRA, YSYEKL. V was shortened by 0 bases and J by 7 bases, with 13 bases between the two germline ends. Written as DNA, the CDR3 is TGCGCCAGCAGCCAAGACCCGTGGGTAGAAAATTCACCCCTCCACTTT. This translates into CASSQDPWVENSPLHF.

This clonotype was found many times. This chain links TRBV7-2 with TRBJ1-2, with 7 bases aligning to TRBD1. The CDR3 covers 11 residues. Germline loops: CDR1 SGHTA, CDR2 FQGNSA. J lost 7 bases, V lost 8 bases, and 4 bases had no gene match. CDR3 residues: CASLRGLGYTF. The CDR3 DNA follows: TGTGCCAGCCTAAGGGGGCTTGGCTACACCTTC.

V and J are TRBV29-1 and TRBJ2-3; 10 bases line up with TRBD2. This CDR3 contains 17 residues. V shed 6 bases, J shed 0 bases, and the junction held 12 bases outside the gene matches. The V gene's germline CDR1 is SQVTM and CDR2 ANQGSEA. For the CDR3, the DNA is TGCAGCGTGAGGAAACTAGCGGGGACCGCTAGCACAGATACGCAGTATTTT. Translating it yields CSVRKLAGTASTDTQYF.

As for this clonotype: A read error may be the cause here, since a much bigger clone is one base away. This chain uses TRBV21-1 with TRBJ2-1; whether TRBD2, the table's D call, matches the DNA was not checked. TRBV21-1 is tagged as a pseudogene. The CDR3 is 10 residues long. The CDR3 bases are TGTGCCTGCGAGGAGGGCGAGCAGTTCTTC. It yields the protein CACEEGEQFF.

The table lists this clonotype with many counts. V gene TRBV18 combines with J gene TRBJ2-1, with 7 positions matching TRBD1. Germline lookup yields CDR1 KGHSH and CDR2 LQKENI. J lost 4 bases, V lost 5 bases, and 2 bases had no gene match. This CDR3 has 13 residues. CDR3 sequence: CASSMGQYNEQFF. In DNA, the CDR3 is TGTGCCAGCTCAATGGGACAGTACAATGAGCAGTTCTTC.

V is TRBV6-1 and J is TRBJ1-1, with D possibly TRBD1 on 5 matching bases. Germline-derived CDR1 and CDR2 are MNHNS and SASEGT. This CDR3 spans 15 amino acids. Trimming removed 1 base at V and 1 base at J, with 10 bases between. Written as DNA, the CDR3 is TGTGCCAGCAGTGAAGGGGGGGGTAGGAACACTGAAGCTTTCTTT. Amino acid sequence: CASSEGGGRNTEAFF.

The rearrangement links TRBV20-1 to TRBJ2-5; no firm D call. Germline assignment: CDR1 DFQATT and CDR2 SNEGSKA (reference sequence). The CDR3 totals 13 residues. Between the trimmed V and J ends, which lost 5 bases and 5 bases, there was a span of 15 bases. CDR3 residues: CSAEAPLGETQYF. The CDR3 DNA follows: TGCAGTGCTGAGGCTCCCCTGGGGGAGACCCAGTACTTC.

The V gene is TRBV12-5, the J gene TRBJ2-1; D is possibly TRBD2 (5 bases). The CDR3 covers 16 residues. The germline CDR1 and CDR2 sequences are LGHNT and FRNRAP. V dropped 0 bases and J dropped 6 bases, with 15 bases sitting between them. This CDR3 is CASGLVQGLAINEQFF. The CDR3 bases are TGTGCTAGTGGTTTGGTACAAGGGCTAGCCATCAATGAGCAGTTCTTC.

This clonotype was detected a few times. The chain uses TRBV10-3 and TRBJ2-7; 7 bases fit TRBD1. Germline V gene lookup returns CDR1 ENHRY and CDR2 SYGVKD. The V gene end was trimmed by 4 bases and the J gene end by 0 bases; junction bases not matched to a gene: 3. This CDR3 has 14 amino acids. The CDR3 DNA follows: TGTGCCATCAGTGCGGCAGGGGGCTCCTACGAGCAGTACTTC. Translation: CAISAAGGSYEQYF.

The V and J genes are TRBV3-1 and TRBJ2-4; tentatively, D is TRBD2 (6 bases). The J call may be mistaken, given a closer DNA end match to TRBJ2-7. CDR1 is LGHDT, CDR2 YNNKEL, per germline (reference sequence). CDR3 length equals 14 residues. As DNA, the CDR3 is TGTGCCAGCAGCCAAGACGCGGGGTCCCACGAGCAGTACTTC. Its protein is CASSQDAGSHEQYF.

This chain uses TRBV2 with TRBJ1-4, with D uncertain. Trimming took 3 bases from V and 7 from J, leaving 12 bases between them. The germline CDR1 and CDR2 sequences are SNHLY and FYNNEI. This CDR3 is 14 amino acids long. CDR3 amino acids: CASSDRLRGEKLFF. Here the CDR3 DNA reads TGTGCCAGCAGTGACAGACTTCGAGGTGAAAAACTGTTTTTT.

This clonotype appeared a few times. The CDR3 here is CASSQTQGADGYTF. CDR3 in DNA: TGTGCCAGCAGCCAAACCCAGGGGGCGGATGGCTACACCTTC. The chain employs TRBV9 and TRBJ1-2, with 8 bases identical to TRBD1. Trimming removed 4 bases from V and 6 bases from J; junction bases left unmatched: 8. CDR1 is SGDLS and CDR2 is YYNGEE in the germline V gene. CDR3 length: 14 residues.

The rearrangement joins TRBV6-1 to TRBJ2-1, with TRBD2 matching 11 bases. Germline V CDR1 and CDR2: MNHNS, SASEGT. The CDR3 has 18 residues. Unmatched junction bases numbered 11, after V lost 4 bases and J lost 3 bases. The CDR3 loop is CASSALAGGPSFYNEQFF. The CDR3 bases are TGTGCCAGCAGTGCTCTAGCGGGGGGCCCGAGCTTCTACAATGAGCAGTTCTTC.

This clonotype was recorded many times. The chain links TRBV29-1 to TRBJ2-3; D is possibly TRBD2 (5 bases). The CDR3 is made up of 13 amino acids. Per the germline V gene, CDR1 is SQVTM and CDR2 is ANQGSEA. The ends were cut back, 3 bases at V and 3 bases at J, with 10 bases in the middle. CDR3 coding DNA: TGCAGCGTTGAGCTAGCCGGTACAGATACGCAGTATTTT. This translates into CSVELAGTDTQYF.

This clonotype appeared a few times. This sequence joins TRBV20-1 and TRBJ1-5; weak D call: TRBD1 (5 bases). V was cut by 6 bases and J by 7 bases, with 13 bases left in between. CDR1 and CDR2 from the germline V gene are DFQATT and SNEGSKA (reference sequence). The CDR3 is 12 amino acids. The CDR3 DNA reads TGCAGTGCCCAACTCCGGGGGCAGCCCCAGCATTTT. As protein: CSAQLRGQPQHF.

The sample holds many counts of this clonotype. The genes are TRBV7-2 and TRBJ2-7, with D possibly being TRBD2 (6 bases). CDR1 and CDR2 from the germline V gene are SGHTA and FQGNSA. Trimming removed 1 base from V and 1 base from J, with 8 bases in between. This CDR3 contains 14 residues. CDR3: CASSLGDFSYEQYF. CDR3 in DNA: TGTGCCAGCAGCTTAGGGGACTTTTCCTACGAGCAGTACTTC.

Only a few counts were recorded for this clonotype. One end of the junction does not line up with germline, which may come from a read error. This rearrangement joins TRBV7-3 to TRBJ2-1, with D hard to call. Germline CDR1 reads SGHTA; CDR2 reads FQGTGA. This CDR3 has 14 amino acids. For the CDR3, the DNA is TGTGCCAGTAGCTTACGCGGATTCAACAATGAGCAGTTCTTC. Translated, it gives CASSLRGFNNEQFF.

This sequence joins TRBV3-1 and TRBJ1-1, with D unresolved. Germline V gene data show CDR1 as LGHDT and CDR2 as YNNKEL (reference sequence). The CDR3 is 13 amino acids. The germline V and J ends were trimmed by 4 bases and 7 bases, with 13 bases remaining between them. The CDR3 loop is CASSPPGRVEAFF. DNA of the CDR3: TGTGCCAGCAGCCCTCCCGGTAGGGTTGAAGCTTTCTTT.

This clonotype was seen a few times. The V and J genes are TRBV28 and TRBJ2-7; possibly TRBD1 for D (6 bases). Trimming pared 7 bases from V and 1 base from J, leaving 17 bases between. The CDR3 covers 15 residues. Germline V lookup: CDR1 MDHEN, CDR2 SYDVKM. CDR3 coding DNA: TGTGCCAGCATTTTGACCCTTACAGGGTCCTACGAGCAGTACTTC. Translating gives CASILTLTGSYEQYF.